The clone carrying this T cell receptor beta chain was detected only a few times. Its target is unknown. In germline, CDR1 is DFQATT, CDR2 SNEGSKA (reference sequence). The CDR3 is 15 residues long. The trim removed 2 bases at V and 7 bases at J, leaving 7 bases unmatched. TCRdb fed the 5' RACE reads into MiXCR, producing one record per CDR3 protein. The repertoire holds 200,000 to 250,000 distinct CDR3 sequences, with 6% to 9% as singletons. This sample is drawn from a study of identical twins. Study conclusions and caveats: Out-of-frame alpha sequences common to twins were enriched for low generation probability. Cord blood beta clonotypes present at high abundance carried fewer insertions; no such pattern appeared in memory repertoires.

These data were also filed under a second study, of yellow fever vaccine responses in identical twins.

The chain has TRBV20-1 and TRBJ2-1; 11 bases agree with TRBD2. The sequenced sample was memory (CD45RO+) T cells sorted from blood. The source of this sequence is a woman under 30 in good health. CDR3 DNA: TGCAGTGCTAGATCGACTAGCGGGATGGGGAATGAGCAGTTCTTC. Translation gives CSARSTSGMGNEQFF.